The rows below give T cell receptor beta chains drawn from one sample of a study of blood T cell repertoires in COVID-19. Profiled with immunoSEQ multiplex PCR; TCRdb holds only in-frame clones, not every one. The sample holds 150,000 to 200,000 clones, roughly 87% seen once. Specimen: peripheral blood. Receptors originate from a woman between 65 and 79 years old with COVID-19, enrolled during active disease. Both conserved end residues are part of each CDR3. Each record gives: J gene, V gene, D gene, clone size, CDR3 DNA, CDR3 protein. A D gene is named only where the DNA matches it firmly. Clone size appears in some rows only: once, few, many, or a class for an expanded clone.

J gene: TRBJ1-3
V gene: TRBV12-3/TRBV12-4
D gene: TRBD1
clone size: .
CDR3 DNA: TGTGCCAGCAGGGCGGACAGGGTTAGCACCATATATTTT
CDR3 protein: CASRADRVSTIYF

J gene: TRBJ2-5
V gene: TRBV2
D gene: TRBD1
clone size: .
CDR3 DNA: TGTGCCAGCAGTGACGACAGGGGGTTGGAAGAGACCCAGTACTTC
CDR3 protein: CASSDDRGLEETQYF

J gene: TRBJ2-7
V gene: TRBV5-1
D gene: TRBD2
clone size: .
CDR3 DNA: TGCGCCAGCAGCTTGAAGGGACTAGGGAACGAGCAGTACTTC
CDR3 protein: CASSLKGLGNEQYF

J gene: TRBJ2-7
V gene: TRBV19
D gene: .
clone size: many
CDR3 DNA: TGTGCCAGTAGTATAGGAGGGTACGAGCAGTACTTC
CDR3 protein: CASSIGGYEQYF

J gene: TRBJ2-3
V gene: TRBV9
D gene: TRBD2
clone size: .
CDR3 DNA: TGTGCCAGCAGCGTGGCCGGAGCGGGAGGGCCGGCGGATACGCAGTATTTT
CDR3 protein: CASSVAGAGGPADTQYF

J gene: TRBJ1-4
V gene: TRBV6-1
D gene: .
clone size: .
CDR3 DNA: TGTGCCAGCAGTGAAGCTTTGAGGGCATGGGAAAAACTGTTTTTT
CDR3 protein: CASSEALRAWEKLFF

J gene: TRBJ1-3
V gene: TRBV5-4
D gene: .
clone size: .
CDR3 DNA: TGTGCCAGCAGCTTGGGTGGACTGGGAAACACCATATATTTT
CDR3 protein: CASSLGGLGNTIYF

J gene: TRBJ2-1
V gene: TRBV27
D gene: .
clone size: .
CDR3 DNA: TGTGCCAGCAGTTTCCGTTACAATGAGCAGTTCTTC
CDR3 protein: CASSFRYNEQFF

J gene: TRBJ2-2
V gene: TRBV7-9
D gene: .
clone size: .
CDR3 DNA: TGTGCCAGCAGCCCGCTTGTATTTGCGCTCATAGATAACACCGGGGAGCTGTTTTTT
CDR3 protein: CASSPLVFALIDNTGELFF

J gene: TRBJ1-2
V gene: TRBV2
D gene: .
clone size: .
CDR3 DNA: TGTGCCAGCAGTGGAAGCCGAGGGGGAGGGGAAAAGACGTATGGCTACACCTTC
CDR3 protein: CASSGSRGGGEKTYGYTF

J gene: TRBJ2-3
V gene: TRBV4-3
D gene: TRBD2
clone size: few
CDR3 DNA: TGCGCCAGCAGCCGGGGACTAGCGGGAGACTCAGTACCAGATACGCAGTATTTT
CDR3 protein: CASSRGLAGDSVPDTQYF

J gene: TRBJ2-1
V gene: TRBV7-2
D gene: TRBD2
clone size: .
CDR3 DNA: TGTGCCAGCAGCGCAACCGGGACTAGCGGAGACAATGAGCAGTTCTTC
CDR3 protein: CASSATGTSGDNEQFF

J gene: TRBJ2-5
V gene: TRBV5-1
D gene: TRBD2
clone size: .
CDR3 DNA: TGCGCCAGCAGCTCATCCGGGACTAGCGCGGGGGAGACCCAGTACTTC
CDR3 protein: CASSSSGTSAGETQYF

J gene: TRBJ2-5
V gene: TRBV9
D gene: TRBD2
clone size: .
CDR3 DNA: TGTGCCAGCAGCCTCCAGGGACTAGCGGGAGAAGAGACCCAGTACTTC
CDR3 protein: CASSLQGLAGEETQYF

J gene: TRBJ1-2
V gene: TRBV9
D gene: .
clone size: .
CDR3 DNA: TGTGCCAGCAGCGTAGGCCGCTACCAATATGGCTACACCTTC
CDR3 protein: CASSVGRYQYGYTF

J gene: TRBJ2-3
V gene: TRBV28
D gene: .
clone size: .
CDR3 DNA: TGTGCCAGCAGTATTCAGGATGGCGGGGCAAATACGCAGTATTTT
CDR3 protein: CASSIQDGGANTQYF

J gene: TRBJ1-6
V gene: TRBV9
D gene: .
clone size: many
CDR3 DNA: TGTGCCAGCAGCGACCGAGGCGAAACTGATTCACCCCTCCACTTT
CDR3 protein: CASSDRGETDSPLHF

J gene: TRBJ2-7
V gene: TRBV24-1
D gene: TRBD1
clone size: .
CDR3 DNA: TGTGCCACCAGTGATGGGGGACAGCTCCCTTACGAGCAGTACTTC
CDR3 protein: CATSDGGQLPYEQYF

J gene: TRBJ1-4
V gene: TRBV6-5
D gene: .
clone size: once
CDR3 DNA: TGTGCCAGCTGTAGGGGAGGACGTGAAAAACTGTTTTTT
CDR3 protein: CASCRGGREKLFF

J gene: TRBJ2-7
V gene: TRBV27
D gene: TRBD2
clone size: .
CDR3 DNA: TGTGCCAGCAGTTTATCGGGAGTGACTAGCGGGCGTTTCTACGAGCAGTACTTC
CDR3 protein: CASSLSGVTSGRFYEQYF

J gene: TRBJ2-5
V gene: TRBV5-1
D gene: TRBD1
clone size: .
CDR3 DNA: TGCGCCAGCAGCTTCGGCAGGGGGTTCCAAGAGACCCAGTACTTC
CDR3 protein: CASSFGRGFQETQYF

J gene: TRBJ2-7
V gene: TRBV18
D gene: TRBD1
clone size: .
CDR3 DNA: TGTGCCAGCTCACCTTACGGACAGGGCTCCTACGAGCAGTACTTC
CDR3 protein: CASSPYGQGSYEQYF

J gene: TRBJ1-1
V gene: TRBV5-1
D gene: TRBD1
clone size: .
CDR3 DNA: TGCGCCAGCAGCTTGGTGGGACAGGGGGACTCCCTTTACACTGAAGCTTTCTTT
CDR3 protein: CASSLVGQGDSLYTEAFF

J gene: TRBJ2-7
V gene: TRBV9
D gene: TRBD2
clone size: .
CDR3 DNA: TGTGCCAGCAGCGTAGGGACTAGCGGGGGCTCCTACGAGCAGTACTTC
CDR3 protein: CASSVGTSGGSYEQYF

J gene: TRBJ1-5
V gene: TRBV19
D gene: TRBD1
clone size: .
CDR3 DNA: TGTGCCAGTAGTGATAGGGACAGGCTCGGGGGCAATCAGCCCCAGCATTTT
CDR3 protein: CASSDRDRLGGNQPQHF

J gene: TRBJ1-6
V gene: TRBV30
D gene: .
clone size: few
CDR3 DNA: TGTGCCTGGAGTAGGCAGGCAAATTCACCCCTCCACTTT
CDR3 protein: CAWSRQANSPLHF

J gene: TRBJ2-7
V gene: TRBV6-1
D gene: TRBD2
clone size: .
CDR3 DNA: TGTGCCAGCAGTGAACAAGGCGGGAGTGTCTACGAGCAGTACTTC
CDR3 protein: CASSEQGGSVYEQYF

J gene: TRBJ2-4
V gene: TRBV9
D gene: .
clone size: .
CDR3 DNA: TGTGCCAGCAGCGTAGATGGGCAGAAAAACATTCAGTACTTC
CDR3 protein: CASSVDGQKNIQYF

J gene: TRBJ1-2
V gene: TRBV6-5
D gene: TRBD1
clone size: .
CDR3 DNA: TGTGCCAGCAGTCTCCAGACAGGGACCTATGGCTACACCTTC
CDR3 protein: CASSLQTGTYGYTF

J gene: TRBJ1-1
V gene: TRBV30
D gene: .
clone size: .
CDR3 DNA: TGTGCCTGGATTCTACCCGGGGGAGGGAACACTGAAGCTTTCTTT
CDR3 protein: CAWILPGGGNTEAFF

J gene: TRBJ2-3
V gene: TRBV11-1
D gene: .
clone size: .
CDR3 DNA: TGTGCCAGCAGCCTCTCCTGGGGCCAATATACGCAGTATTTT
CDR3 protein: CASSLSWGQYTQYF

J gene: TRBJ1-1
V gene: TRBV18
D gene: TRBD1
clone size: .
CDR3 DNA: TGTGCCAGCTCCGGGACAGGGGGTAACACTGAAGCTTTCTTT
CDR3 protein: CASSGTGGNTEAFF

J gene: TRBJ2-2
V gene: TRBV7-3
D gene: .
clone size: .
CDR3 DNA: TGTGCCAGCAGCCCCCCAGGGCCAGGCACCGGGGAGCTGTTTTTT
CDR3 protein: CASSPPGPGTGELFF

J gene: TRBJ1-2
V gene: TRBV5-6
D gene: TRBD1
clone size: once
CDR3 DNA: TGTGCCAGCAGCCCGGGGACAGCAAGTTATGGCTACACCTTC
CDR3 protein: CASSPGTASYGYTF

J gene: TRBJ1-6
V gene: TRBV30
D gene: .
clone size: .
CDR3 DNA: TGTGCCTGGAGTCTCCCGGGGAGCTCCTATAATTCACCCCTCCACTTT
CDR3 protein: CAWSLPGSSYNSPLHF

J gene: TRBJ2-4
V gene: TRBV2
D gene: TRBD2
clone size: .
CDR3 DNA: TGTGCCAGCAGTGCTACTAGCGGGCGCGGGGGGTGGGGAAACATTCAGTACTTC
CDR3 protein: CASSATSGRGGWGNIQYF

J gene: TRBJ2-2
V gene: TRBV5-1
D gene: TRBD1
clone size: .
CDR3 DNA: TGCGCCAGCAGCTCGCAGGGGGCAAACACCGGGGAGCTGTTTTTT
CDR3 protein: CASSSQGANTGELFF

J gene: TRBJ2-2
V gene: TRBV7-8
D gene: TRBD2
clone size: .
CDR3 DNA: TGTGCCAGCAGCTTAAGACCGGGACTAGCGGGAGTTTACACCGGGGAGCTGTTTTTT
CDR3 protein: CASSLRPGLAGVYTGELFF

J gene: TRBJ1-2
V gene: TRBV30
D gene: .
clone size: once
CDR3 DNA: TGTGCCTGGAGTGCCCTCGGGACTAACTATGGCTACACCTTC
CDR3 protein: CAWSALGTNYGYTF

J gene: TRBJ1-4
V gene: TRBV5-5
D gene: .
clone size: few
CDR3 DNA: TGTGCCAGCAGCTCCGGGGGGAGGGTGGATAATGAAAAACTGTTTTTT
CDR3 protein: CASSSGGRVDNEKLFF

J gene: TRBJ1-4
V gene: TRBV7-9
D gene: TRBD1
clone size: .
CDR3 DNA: TGTGCCAGCAGCCGTTCCGGGACAGTTAATGAAAAACTGTTTTTT
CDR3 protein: CASSRSGTVNEKLFF

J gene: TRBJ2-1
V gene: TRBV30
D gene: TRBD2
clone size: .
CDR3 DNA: TGTGCCTGGAGGACCTCATCGGGACTAGCGGGAGGACCCGGACACCACAATGAGCAGTTCTTC
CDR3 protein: CAWRTSSGLAGGPGHHNEQFF

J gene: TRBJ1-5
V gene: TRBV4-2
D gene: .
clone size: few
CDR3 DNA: TGTGCCAGCAGCCAAGAATCTGGCCTTAGCAATCAGCCCCAGCATTTT
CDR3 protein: CASSQESGLSNQPQHF

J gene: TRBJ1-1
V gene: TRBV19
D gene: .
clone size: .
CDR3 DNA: TGTGCCAGTAGATCAGCGACTGAAGCTTTCTTT
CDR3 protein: CASRSATEAFF

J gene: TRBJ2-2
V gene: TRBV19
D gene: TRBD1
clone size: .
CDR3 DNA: TGTGCCAGTAATAAGGGGACAGGGGTCGGGGAGCTGTTTTTT
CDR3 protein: CASNKGTGVGELFF

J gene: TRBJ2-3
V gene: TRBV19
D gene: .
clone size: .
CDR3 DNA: TGTGCCAGTAGTACGACCCTCGACTGGAAGTCCCTTGATACGCAGTATTTT
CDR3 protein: CASSTTLDWKSLDTQYF

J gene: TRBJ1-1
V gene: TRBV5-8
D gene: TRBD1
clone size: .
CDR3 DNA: TGTGCCAGCAGCACCCGACAGGGGGTGATTGAAGCTTTCTTT
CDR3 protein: CASSTRQGVIEAFF

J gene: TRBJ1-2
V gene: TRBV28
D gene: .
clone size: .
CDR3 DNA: TGTGCCAGCAGTTCAGGCACATACGGCTACACCTTC
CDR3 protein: CASSSGTYGYTF

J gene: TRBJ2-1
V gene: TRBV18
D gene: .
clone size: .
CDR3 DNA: TGTGCCAGCTCACCACCCGAGCGCCACAATGAGCAGTTCTTC
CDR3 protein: CASSPPERHNEQFF

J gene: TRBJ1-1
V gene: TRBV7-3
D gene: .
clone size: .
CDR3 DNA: TGTGCCAGCAGCTCGGGACTCCTGAACACTGAAGCTTTCTTT
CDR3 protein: CASSSGLLNTEAFF

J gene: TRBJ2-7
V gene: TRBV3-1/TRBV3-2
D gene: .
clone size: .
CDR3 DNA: TGTGCCAGCAGCCTACGGACAGAGGGCTACGAGCAGTACTTC
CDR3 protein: CASSLRTEGYEQYF

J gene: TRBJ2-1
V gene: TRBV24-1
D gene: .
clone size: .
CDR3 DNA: TGTGCCACCAGTGATTCCCTCAGGGGCAATGAGCAGTTCTTC
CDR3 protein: CATSDSLRGNEQFF

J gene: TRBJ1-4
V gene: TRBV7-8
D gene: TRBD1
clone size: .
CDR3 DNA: TGTGCCAGCAGCCTACCGGGACAGGGGGGTGAAAAACTGTTTTTT
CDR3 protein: CASSLPGQGGEKLFF

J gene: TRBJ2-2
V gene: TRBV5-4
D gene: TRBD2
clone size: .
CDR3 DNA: TGTGCCACCCCTAGCGGGCCTACGAGCGGGGAGCTGTTTTTT
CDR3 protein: CATPSGPTSGELFF

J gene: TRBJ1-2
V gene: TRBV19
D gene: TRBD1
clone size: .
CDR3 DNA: TGTGCCAGTAGTGCGGGACAGTTGGGCGGTGGCTACACCTTC
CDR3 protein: CASSAGQLGGGYTF